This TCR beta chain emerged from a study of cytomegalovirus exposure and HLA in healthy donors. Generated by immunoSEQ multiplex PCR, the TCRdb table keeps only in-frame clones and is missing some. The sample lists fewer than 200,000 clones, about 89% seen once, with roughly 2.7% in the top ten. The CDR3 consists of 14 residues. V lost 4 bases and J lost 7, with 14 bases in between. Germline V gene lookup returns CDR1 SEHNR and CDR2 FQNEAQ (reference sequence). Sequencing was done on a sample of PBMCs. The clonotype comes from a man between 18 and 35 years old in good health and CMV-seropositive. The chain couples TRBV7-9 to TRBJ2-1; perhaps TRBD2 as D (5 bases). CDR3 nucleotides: TGTGCCAGCAGCTCTCTAGATATAGCGAATGAGCAGTTCTTC. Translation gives CASSSLDIANEQFF.